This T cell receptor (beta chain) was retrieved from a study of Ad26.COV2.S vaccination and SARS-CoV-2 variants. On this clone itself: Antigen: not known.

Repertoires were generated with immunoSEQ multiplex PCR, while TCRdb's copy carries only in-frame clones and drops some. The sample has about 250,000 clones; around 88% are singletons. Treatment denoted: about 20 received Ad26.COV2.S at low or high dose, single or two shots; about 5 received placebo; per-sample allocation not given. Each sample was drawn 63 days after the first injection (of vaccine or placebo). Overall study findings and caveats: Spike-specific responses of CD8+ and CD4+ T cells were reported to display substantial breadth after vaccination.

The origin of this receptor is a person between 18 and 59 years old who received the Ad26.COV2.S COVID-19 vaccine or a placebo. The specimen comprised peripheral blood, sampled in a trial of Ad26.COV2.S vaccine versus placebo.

CDR3 in DNA: TGTGCCAGCAGCTTAACTTTTCCTGGCGAGCAGTACTTC. It is translated as CASSLTFPGEQYF. The J gene is TRBJ2-7, the V gene TRBV7-3; D not resolved. Germline CDR1 SGHTA, CDR2 FQGTGA. Trimming took 0 bases from V and 6 from J, leaving 9 bases between them. This CDR3 comprises 13 residues.